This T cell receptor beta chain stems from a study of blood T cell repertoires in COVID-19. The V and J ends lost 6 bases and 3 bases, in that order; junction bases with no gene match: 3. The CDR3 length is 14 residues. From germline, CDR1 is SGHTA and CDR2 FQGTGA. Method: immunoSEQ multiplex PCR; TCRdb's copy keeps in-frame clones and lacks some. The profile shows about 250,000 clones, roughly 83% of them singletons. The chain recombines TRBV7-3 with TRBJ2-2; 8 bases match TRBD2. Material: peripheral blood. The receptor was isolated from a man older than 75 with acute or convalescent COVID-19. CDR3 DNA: TGTGCCAGCAGGGCGACTAGCGACACCGGGGAGCTGTTTTTT. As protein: CASRATSDTGELFF.